The 7 T cell receptor beta chains in this list originate from one sample, sequenced in a study of T cells in Graves' hyperthyroidism and ophthalmopathy. RNA transcripts yielded amplified TCR beta CDR3 regions. RT-PCR in the first round (using the HTBI primer set) targeted the TCR CDR3. TCRdb redid the calling of the multiplex PCR reads with MiXCR, one entry per CDR3 protein. The data show about 250,000 distinct CDR3 sequences, with about 20% seen just once and under 65% held by the top ten. Sequencing was performed on blood. These receptor sequences come from a man younger than 45 with Graves' ophthalmopathy.

The V gene is TRBV30, the J gene TRBJ1-2, with TRBD1 as a possible D gene (6 bases). The CDR3 runs 13 residues. Trimming pared 6 bases from V and 0 bases from J, leaving 11 bases between. Germline V CDR1 and CDR2: GTSNPN, SVGIG (reference sequence). The CDR3 loop reads CACATGANYGYTF. The CDR3 region has the DNA TGTGCCTGCGCGACAGGCGCTAACTATGGCTACACCTTC. The whole variable domain, filled in from reference TRBV30 and TRBJ1-2, reads SQTIHQWPATLVQPVGSPLSLECTVEGTSNPNLYWYRQAAGRGLQLLFYSVGIGQISSEVPQNLSASRPQDRQFILSSKKLLLSDSGFYLCACATGANYGYTFGSGTRLTVV.

This chain joins TRBV10-1 and TRBJ2-1, with 11 bases matching TRBD2. This CDR3 spans 17 amino acids. V dropped 5 bases and J dropped 2; count of bases not matched to a gene: 8. Germline values: CDR1 WNHNN, CDR2 SYGVQD (reference sequence). The CDR3 nucleotides read TGCGCCAGCAGTCCCAGTATAGCGGGAGGGACCTACAATGAGCAGTTCTTC. This translates into CASSPSIAGGTYNEQFF.

In its sample, this clonotype was seen many times. V usage is TRBV6-2 or TRBV6-3 and J usage is TRBJ2-1, with TRBD2 identical over 13 bases. The CDR3 totals 14 residues. J gave up 7 bases and V 6 bases, and 3 bases lay outside the gene matches. Germline CDR1 and CDR2: MNHEY and SVGEGT. The CDR3 region is CASRTSGRGNEQFF. The CDR3 DNA reads TGTGCCAGCAGAACTAGCGGGAGGGGGAATGAGCAGTTCTTC.

The chain has TRBV7-9 and TRBJ1-5; possible D gene TRBD1, 5 bases. The CDR3 consists of 14 residues. The germline V gene encodes CDR1 SEHNR and CDR2 FQNEAQ (reference sequence). V gave up 3 bases and J gave up 3 bases, with 9 bases separating them. The CDR3 DNA sequence: TGTGCCAGCAGCTTCCAAGGGGACAATCAGCCCCAGCATTTT. This encodes CASSFQGDNQPQHF. Together with reference TRBV7-9 and TRBJ1-5, the CDR3 gives the full variable domain: DTGVSQNPRHKITKRGQNVTFRCDPISEHNRLYWYRQTLGQGPEFLTYFQNEAQLEKSRLLSDRFSAERPKGSFSTLEIQRTEQGDSAMYLCASSFQGDNQPQHFGDGTRLSIL.

This clonotype was observed a few times. The CDR3 DNA is TGTGCCAGCAGCGTCGGGACAGGGGGGGGCACTGAAGCTTTCTTT. As protein: CASSVGTGGGTEAFF. The chain has TRBV9 and TRBJ1-1; TRBD1 aligns across 11 bases. This CDR3 contains 15 residues. With V trimmed by 2 bases and J by 4 bases, 4 bases remained unmatched. From germline, CDR1 is SGDLS and CDR2 YYNGEE.

As regards this clonotype: It may be a read error: a sequence one base away is much more abundant. The chain joins TRBV2 to TRBJ1-5; TRBD1 aligns across 7 bases. V lost 4 bases, J lost 6 bases, and 12 bases stayed unmatched. This CDR3 has 16 residues. Germline V gives CDR1 SNHLY, CDR2 FYNNEI. CDR3 coding DNA: TGTGCCAGCAGTGGCGCCGACAGGGTAAAACGTCAGCCCCAGCATTTT. This gives the protein CASSGADRVKRQPQHF.

This clonotype was seen at least ten times. The chain links TRBV28 to TRBJ1-5; 9 bases are shared with TRBD1. Germline V gene data show CDR1 as MDHEN and CDR2 as SYDVKM. CDR3 length: 17 amino acids. The V segment lost 4 bases and the J segment 2 bases; nucleotides outside the gene matches: 9. The CDR3 is CASSSTGGGLGNQPQHF. For the CDR3, the DNA is TGTGCCAGCAGTTCAACAGGGGGCGGTCTTGGCAATCAGCCCCAGCATTTT. Full variable domain (missing parts from reference TRBV28 and TRBJ1-5): DVKVTQSSRYLVKRTGEKVFLECVQDMDHENMFWYRQDPGLGLRLIYFSYDVKMKEKGDIPEGYSVSREKKERFSLILESASTNQTSMYLCASSSTGGGLGNQPQHFGDGTRLSIL.